This paragraph covers one TCR beta chain sequence. The antigen is not known. Produced via immunoSEQ multiplex PCR; TCRdb's table is partial and in-frame only. This sample carries 60,000 to 80,000 clones, roughly 90% of them seen once, and the ten largest clones take about 8.2%. The record originates from a study of OX40 agonist ivuxolimab in advanced cancers. Autoimmune disease history or systemic immunosuppression was exclusionary. This CDR3 comprises 14 residues. Trimming pared 3 bases from V and 7 bases from J, leaving 16 bases between. CDR1 is SGHDT and CDR2 is YYEEEE in the germline V gene. Findings and caveats of the study: Not determined was the antigen specificity of the expanded peripheral T cells. At 0.1-3.0 mg/kg, partial responders had clonal expansion among the lowest observed. Doses of 0.1 to 3.0 mg/kg were accompanied by clonal expansion of CD4+ and CD8+ blood T cells by week 6.

The receptor comes from an adult with an advanced solid tumor such as melanoma, head and neck, liver or kidney cancer. The sample consisted of CD4+ or CD8+ T cells sorted from blood, taken in a trial of the OX40 agonist ivuxolimab. V gene TRBV5-6 combines with J gene TRBJ1-2, with D perhaps TRBD1 (5 bases). In DNA, the CDR3 is TGTGCCAGCAGCTCCTCAGGGACCTCTGGTGGCTACACCTTC. It specifies CASSSSGTSGGYTF. Full variable domain (rest looked up from reference TRBV5-6 and TRBJ1-2): DAGVTQSPTHLIKTRGQQVTLRCSPKSGHDTVSWYQQALGQGPQFIFQYYEEEERQRGNFPDRFSGHQFPNYSSELNVNALLLGDSALYLCASSSSGTSGGYTFGSGTRLTVV.